Following are 18 T cell receptor beta chains from one sample sequenced in a study of blood T cell repertoires in COVID-19. Clones were sequenced by immunoSEQ multiplex PCR, and TCRdb holds only the in-frame ones, with some missing. The sample contains some 250,000 clones, 70% to 85% of which appear only once. The sample comprised peripheral blood. These receptors were obtained from an elderly woman with acute or convalescent COVID-19.

The chain recombines TRBV12-3 or TRBV12-4 with TRBJ2-4, with D maybe TRBD1 (5 bases). The CDR3 runs to 13 residues. The V and J ends lost 3 bases and 6 bases respectively, with 9 bases between them. In nucleotides, the CDR3 is TGTGCCAGCAGTTTCGTGACAGCAAACATTCAGTACTTC. Translated, it gives CASSFVTANIQYF.

This clone appeared a few times. The chain joins TRBV6-5 to TRBJ1-2; TRBD1 might be the D (5 bases). This CDR3 is 13 amino acids long. Germline V gene lookup returns CDR1 MNHEY and CDR2 SVGAGI. V shed 5 bases and J shed 4 bases, with 11 bases lying between them. The CDR3 protein is CASSPRQSYGYTF. CDR3 DNA: TGTGCCAGCAGTCCAAGACAGAGCTATGGCTACACCTTC.

This chain uses TRBV27 with TRBJ1-6; tentative D call: TRBD1 (5 bases). CDR3 size: 17 residues. Germline CDR1 is MNHEY and CDR2 is SMNVEV (reference sequence). The germline V and J ends were trimmed by 0 bases and 2 bases, with 11 bases remaining between them. The DNA for the CDR3 is TGTGCCAGCAGTTTATCGATTCAGGGAACCTATAATTCACCCCTCCACTTT. This gives the protein CASSLSIQGTYNSPLHF.

The rearrangement joins TRBV18 to TRBJ1-1, with no clear D. There are 14 residues in the CDR3. CDR1 is KGHSH and CDR2 is LQKENI in the germline V gene. V shed 2 bases and J shed 0 bases, with 7 bases lying between them. CDR3 coding DNA: TGTGCCAGCTCACCAGCGGCTATGAACACTGAAGCTTTCTTT. Encoded protein: CASSPAAMNTEAFF.

The chain uses TRBV11-2 and TRBJ1-4; TRBD1 is a possible D gene (5 bases). Germline values: CDR1 SGHAT, CDR2 FQNNGV. This CDR3 spans 15 amino acids. Trimming took off 1 base at V and 5 bases at J, with 11 bases between the two ends. The CDR3 sequence: CASSLGGATNEKLFF. In nucleotides, the CDR3 is TGTGCCAGCAGCTTAGGTGGGGCGACAAATGAAAAACTGTTTTTT.

The V call is TRBV5-1, the J call TRBJ1-4; 7 bases map to TRBD1. The CDR3 totals 16 residues. The trim removed 2 bases at V and 5 bases at J, leaving 9 bases unmatched. CDR1 and CDR2 from the germline V gene are SGHRS and YFSETQ. The CDR3 reads CASSLGDRVGNEKLFF. The CDR3 nucleotides are TGCGCCAGCAGCTTAGGAGACAGGGTCGGAAATGAAAAACTGTTTTTT. The full variable domain, rest sourced from reference TRBV5-1 and TRBJ1-4, is KAGVTQTPRYLIKTRGQQVTLSCSPISGHRSVSWYQQTPGQGLQFLFEYFSETQRNKGNFPGRFSGRQFSNSRSEMNVSTLELGDSALYLCASSLGDRVGNEKLFFGSGTQLSVL.

This clone was observed a single time. This sequence joins TRBV5-1 and TRBJ2-5, with TRBD2 matching 8 bases. The CDR3 is made up of 15 amino acids. The trim removed 1 base at V and 6 bases at J, leaving 8 bases unmatched. Germline V CDR1 and CDR2: SGHRS, YFSETQ. CDR3 sequence: CASSLRGSGVKTQYF. CDR3 coding DNA: TGCGCCAGCAGCTTGCGGGGTAGCGGGGTAAAGACCCAGTACTTC. Looking up the rest from reference TRBV5-1 and TRBJ2-5 gives the full variable domain: KAGVTQTPRYLIKTRGQQVTLSCSPISGHRSVSWYQQTPGQGLQFLFEYFSETQRNKGNFPGRFSGRQFSNSRSEMNVSTLELGDSALYLCASSLRGSGVKTQYFGPGTRLLVL.

The chain combines TRBV10-3 with TRBJ1-2; 7 bases match TRBD1. CDR3 length equals 12 residues. From germline, CDR1 is ENHRY and CDR2 SYGVKD. Losses at the gene ends were 8 bases for V and 7 bases for J; bases not matched to a gene: 7. In DNA form, the CDR3 reads TGTGCCATCTATGACAGGGCTGGTGGCTACACCTTC. It specifies CAIYDRAGGYTF.

The chain employs TRBV2 and TRBJ1-1; D possibly corresponds to TRBD1 (5 bases). Germline V gives CDR1 SNHLY, CDR2 FYNNEI. Trimming removed 7 bases at V and 2 bases at J, with 17 bases between. There are 15 residues in the CDR3. CDR3 region: CASILDSTPNTEAFF. The CDR3 DNA reads TGTGCCAGCATTTTAGACAGCACACCAAACACTGAAGCTTTCTTT.

V and J are TRBV11-3 and TRBJ2-1; D might be TRBD2 (5 bases). CDR3 length equals 14 residues. Trimming left V 2 bases short and J 8 bases short, with 13 bases between. CDR1 and CDR2 from the germline V gene are SGHNT and YENEEA. The CDR3 DNA reads TGTGCCAGCAGCTTATTGGGTATGGGAGATGAGCAGTTCTTC. Protein: CASSLLGMGDEQFF.

This sequence joins TRBV2 and TRBJ1-5; D remains ambiguous. The CDR3 has 15 residues. V was shortened by 3 bases and J by 0 bases, with 9 bases between the two germline ends. Germline V gene lookup returns CDR1 SNHLY and CDR2 FYNNEI. As DNA, the CDR3 is TGTGCCAGCAGTGAGCGAGGTCTTAGCAATCAGCCCCAGCATTTT. Residues: CASSERGLSNQPQHF.

In this sample, this clone turned up a few times. This chain links TRBV6-5 with TRBJ1-2; D is uncertain. Trimming pared 11 bases from V and 1 base from J, leaving 14 bases between. Germline CDR1 MNHEY, CDR2 SVGAGI. The CDR3 sequence is 13 residues long. The CDR3 region is CAVIQNRNYGYTF. CDR3 coding DNA: TGTGCCGTAATCCAGAACCGTAACTATGGCTACACCTTC.

This clone showed up just once. The J gene is TRBJ1-3, the V gene TRBV6-6; D might be TRBD1 (5 bases). The CDR3 covers 14 residues. V lost 4 bases and J 5 bases, leaving 12 bases between the germline ends. Germline-derived CDR1 and CDR2 are MNHNY and SVGAGI (reference sequence). The CDR3 protein is CASSSGGGRNTIYF. The DNA of the CDR3 is TGTGCCAGCAGTTCGGGGGGAGGGCGAAACACCATATATTTT.

The chain uses TRBV6-1 and TRBJ2-5; 13 bases are shared with TRBD2. V trimming: 3 bases; J trimming: 0 bases; junction bases outside the gene matches: 7. This CDR3 is 18 amino acids long. Looked up from germline, CDR1 is MNHNS and CDR2 is SASEGT. The CDR3 nucleotides are TGTGCCAGCAGTGAGGGGCGGACTAGCGGGGGATACCAAGAGACCCAGTACTTC. Its protein is CASSEGRTSGGYQETQYF.

This clone occurred once. The chain uses TRBV27 and TRBJ1-2, with 9 bases identical to TRBD1. V lost 6 bases to trimming and J lost 5 bases; unmatched junction nucleotides: 4. This CDR3 has 13 amino acids. Germline assignment: CDR1 MNHEY and CDR2 SMNVEV (reference sequence). The CDR3 DNA is TGTGCCAGCAGGGGACAGGGCCCTTATGGCTACACCTTC. Translated: CASRGQGPYGYTF.

CDR3 in DNA: TGTGCCAGTAGTATCAGGTGGGGCAGTACACATACGCAGTATTTT. It is translated as CASSIRWGSTHTQYF. The rearrangement joins TRBV19 to TRBJ2-3, with D maybe TRBD1 (5 bases). Trimming took 3 bases from V and 7 from J, leaving 17 bases between them. This CDR3 is built from 15 residues. Per germline, CDR1 LNHDA and CDR2 SQIVND (reference sequence).

The rearrangement links TRBV10-1 to TRBJ2-3, with TRBD1 identical over 7 bases. This CDR3 spans 13 amino acids. Germline V CDR1 and CDR2: WNHNN, SYGVQD (reference sequence). Unmatched junction bases numbered 5, after V lost 6 bases and J lost 5 bases. The chain's CDR3 is CASSRDSGDTQYF. In DNA form, the CDR3 reads TGCGCCAGCAGCCGGGACAGCGGAGATACGCAGTATTTT.

V gene TRBV6-5 combines with J gene TRBJ1-5, with a tentative D call TRBD1 (5 bases). Trimming removed 5 bases from V and 11 bases from J, with 16 bases in between. CDR3 length: 13 amino acids. CDR1 is MNHEY and CDR2 is SVGAGI in the germline V gene. CDR3 sequence: CASSPLLRDSQHF. As DNA, the CDR3 is TGTGCCAGCAGTCCCCTTCTCCGGGACTCCCAGCATTTT.